The clone carrying this TCR beta chain has at least ten counts. The treatment is: PENTA 11 planned treatment interruption arm or continuous ART arm. CDR1 and CDR2 from the germline V gene are MNHNS and SASEGT. The CDR3 runs to 9 residues. Trimming took 10 bases from V and 7 from J, leaving 7 bases between them. The data belong to a study of HIV-infected children after antiretroviral therapy interruption. RNA-based 3' RACE libraries used unique molecular identifiers. From the 3' RACE reads, TCRdb called clonotypes with MiXCR, one entry per CDR3 protein. Of 70,000 to 90,000 distinct CDR3 sequences listed, about 6.9% were seen once; the top ten hold 0.9% to 1.4%.

The receptor comes from a pool of human donors with HIV. The source material was CD45RA+ CD4+ T cells from PBMCs, pooled from several time points, sampled from a donor given antiretroviral therapy, either interrupted or continuous. Subset: naive CD4+ CD45RA+ CD45RO- T cells. The V and J genes are TRBV6-1 and TRBJ1-1, with no clear D. CDR3 residues: CATQIEAFF. In nucleotides, the CDR3 is TGTGCCACCCAAATTGAAGCTTTCTTT.